The 6 T cell receptor beta chains in this list originate from one sample, sequenced in a study of identical twins. TCRdb independently ran MiXCR on the 5' RACE reads; one entry per CDR3 protein. The sample holds some 460,000 distinct CDR3 sequences, 12% to 15% seen once. These data were likewise used in another study, on yellow fever vaccine responses in identical twins.

Sample: CD4+ T cells sorted from blood. These receptors originate from a woman aged 18-29 years in good health.

CDR3 in DNA: TGTGCCAGCAGCCGGACAGGGAATATGAAAGAGCAGTACTTC. The encoded protein is CASSRTGNMKEQYF. J is TRBJ2-7 and V is TRBV3-1, with TRBD1 matching over 8 bases. V shed 4 bases and J 7 bases; nucleotides not matched to a gene: 9. The CDR3 sequence is 14 residues long. Germline V gene sequence: CDR1 LGHDT, CDR2 YNNKEL (reference sequence).

This chain connects TRBV7-8 to TRBJ1-2, with 8 nucleotides matching TRBD1. Germline assignment: CDR1 SGHVS and CDR2 FQNEAQ. J was trimmed by 5 bases and V by 5 bases; bases with no gene match: 10. This CDR3 has 15 amino acids. The CDR3 DNA follows: TGTGCCAGCAGCGGGGGGATACAGGGGGTTTATGGCTACACCTTC. This translates into CASSGGIQGVYGYTF. The variable domain in full, with the rest retrieved from reference TRBV7-8 and TRBJ1-2, is GAGVSQSPRYKVAKRGQDVALRCDPISGHVSLFWYQQALGQGPEFLTYFQNEAQLDKSGLPSDRFFAERPEGSVSTLKIQRTQQEDSAVYLCASSGGIQGVYGYTFGSGTRLTVV.

In its sample, this clonotype was seen a few times. The rearrangement joins TRBV6-5 to TRBJ2-5, with D tentatively TRBD1 or TRBD2 (5 bases each). This CDR3 contains 15 residues. The V gene lost 2 bases and the J gene lost 4 bases, with 14 bases spanning the gap. CDR1 and CDR2 (germline): MNHEY, SVGAGI. DNA of the CDR3: TGTGCCAGCAGTTACCCCCCAGGGACGATAGAGACCCAGTACTTC. Encoded protein: CASSYPPGTIETQYF.

Details on this clonotype: One junction end does not reproduce the germline sequence, and a read error may be involved. The chain joins TRBV27 to TRBJ2-7, with D perhaps TRBD1 (5 bases). The CDR3 is 14 amino acids. The germline V gene encodes CDR1 MNHEY and CDR2 SMNVEV (reference sequence). The CDR3 sequence: CASSYNRPSHEQYF. The CDR3 DNA reads as TGTGCCAGCAGTTATAACAGGCCCTCCCACGAGCAGTACTTC.

The table lists this clonotype with many counts. The chain couples TRBV20-1 to TRBJ1-1; D unresolved. The CDR3 has 14 amino acids. The germline V gene encodes CDR1 DFQATT and CDR2 SNEGSKA (reference sequence). The germline V and J ends were trimmed by 3 bases and 0 bases, with 11 bases remaining between them. The CDR3 loop is CSARDDTLNTEAFF. CDR3 DNA: TGCAGTGCTAGGGACGACACTCTGAACACTGAAGCTTTCTTT.

Only a few counts were recorded for this clonotype. V is TRBV6-2 or TRBV6-3 and J is TRBJ2-1; no clear D gene. Germline CDR1 is MNHEY and CDR2 is SVGEGT. The CDR3 is 13 amino acids. V was trimmed by 7 bases and J by 0 bases, leaving 7 bases between them. The CDR3: CASTPPSYNEQFF. Written as DNA, the CDR3 is TGTGCCAGCACACCCCCCTCCTACAATGAGCAGTTCTTC.